The 27 T cell receptor beta chains given below trace back to one sample, sequenced in a study of cytotoxic CD8 clonotypes in ibrutinib-treated CLL. Data came from immunoSEQ multiplex PCR; TCRdb stores just in-frame clones and leaves some out. The sample records some 200,000 clones, roughly 73% being singletons. Sequenced here: PBMCs, sampled after 12 months of ibrutinib treatment. These receptors were taken from a human donor with chronic lymphocytic leukemia.

This clone was seen just once. The CDR3 sequence is CASSTPQGQFLFNYGYTF. CDR3 DNA sequence: TGTGCCAGCAGCACGCCACAGGGACAGTTCCTCTTTAACTATGGCTACACCTTC. V is TRBV28 and J is TRBJ1-2, with 7 bases fitting TRBD1. The CDR3 extends over 18 amino acids. J gave up 1 base and V 6 bases, and 17 bases lay outside the gene matches. Germline V gene data show CDR1 as MDHEN and CDR2 as SYDVKM.

The chain uses TRBV18 and TRBJ2-1; TRBD1 matches 9 bases. Germline V gene lookup returns CDR1 KGHSH and CDR2 LQKENI. This CDR3 has 16 residues. Trimming at V came to 9 bases and at J to 8 bases, leaving 17 bases not matched to a gene. The CDR3 reads CASYAGGQGRWDEQFF. In nucleotides, the CDR3 is TGTGCCAGTTACGCCGGGGGACAGGGACGTTGGGATGAGCAGTTCTTC.

J is TRBJ2-5 and V is TRBV7-9, with 9 positions matching TRBD1. CDR3 length equals 16 residues. J lost 5 bases, V lost 5 bases, and 12 bases had no gene match. The germline V gene encodes CDR1 SEHNR and CDR2 FQNEAQ (reference sequence). The CDR3 reads CASSPRSGTGRETQYF. For the CDR3, the DNA is TGTGCCAGCAGCCCGCGATCTGGGACAGGGAGGGAGACCCAGTACTTC.

Turning to this clone: The junction differs from germline at one of its ends, possibly a read error. The rearrangement uses TRBV30 and TRBJ2-5, with TRBD2 matching over 11 bases. Germline-derived CDR1 and CDR2 are GTSNPN and SVGIG (reference sequence). The CDR3 length is 14 residues. The CDR3 reads CAWRMMTSGAPQHF. For the CDR3, the DNA is TGTGCCTGGAGGATGATGACTAGCGGGGCTCCTCAGCACTTC. The variable domain in full, with the rest retrieved from reference TRBV30 and TRBJ2-5, is SQTIHQWPATLVQPVGSPLSLECTVEGTSNPNLYWYRQAAGRGLQLLFYSVGIGQISSEVPQNLSASRPQDRQFILSSKKLLLSDSGFYLCAWRMMTSGAPQHFGPGTRLLVL.

The sample holds a few counts of this clone. The chain couples TRBV18 to TRBJ2-1, with 7 positions matching TRBD2. With V trimmed by 3 bases and J by 5 bases, 13 bases remained unmatched. This CDR3 comprises 17 residues. Germline lookup yields CDR1 KGHSH and CDR2 LQKENI. The CDR3 bases are TGTGCCAGCTCACCGCTTTCTTCGGCTAGCGGTAACAATGAGCAGTTCTTC. Its translation: CASSPLSSASGNNEQFF. Complete variable domain (other parts from reference TRBV18 and TRBJ2-1): NAGVMQNPRHLVRRRGQEARLRCSPMKGHSHVYWYRQLPEEGLKFMVYLQKENIIDESGMPKERFSAEFPKEGPSILRIQQVVRGDSAAYFCASSPLSSASGNNEQFFGPGTRLTVL.

The V gene is TRBV6-1, the J gene TRBJ1-2; D is uncertain. Trimming took off 11 bases at V and 5 bases at J, with 18 bases between the two ends. The CDR3 loop spans 13 amino acids. Germline V gene lookup returns CDR1 MNHNS and CDR2 SASEGT. This CDR3 is CAARMADLYGYTF. The CDR3 DNA is TGTGCCGCCAGGATGGCAGACCTATATGGCTACACCTTC.

The gene calls are TRBV5-4 and TRBJ2-1; 8 nucleotides agree with TRBD1. The CDR3 has 16 amino acids. The germline V gene encodes CDR1 SGHNT and CDR2 YYREEE (reference sequence). The trim removed 4 bases at V and 5 bases at J, leaving 11 bases unmatched. The CDR3 sequence: CASSQPRTGTDNEQFF. The CDR3 DNA follows: TGTGCCAGCAGCCAGCCAAGGACAGGGACCGACAATGAGCAGTTCTTC. The full variable domain, completed using reference TRBV5-4 and TRBJ2-1, is ETGVTQSPTHLIKTRGQQVTLRCSSQSGHNTVSWYQQALGQGPQFIFQYYREEENGRGNFPPRFSGLQFPNYSSELNVNALELDDSALYLCASSQPRTGTDNEQFFGPGTRLTVL.

The chain employs TRBV5-1 and TRBJ2-5; D unclear. V gave up 2 bases and J gave up 1 base, with 9 bases separating them. Germline V gene lookup returns CDR1 SGHRS and CDR2 YFSETQ. This CDR3 region has 14 residues. The CDR3 nucleotides read TGCGCCAGCAGCTTCGGCAGACTCCAAGAGACCCAGTACTTC. Translated: CASSFGRLQETQYF.

Only a few counts were recorded for this clone. This chain connects TRBV7-9 to TRBJ2-5; D is unclear. The CDR3 has 13 amino acids. The V end was cut by 1 base, the J end by 7 bases, with 10 bases between. Germline assignment: CDR1 SEHNR and CDR2 FQNEAQ (reference sequence). CDR3 coding DNA: TGTGCCAGCAGCTTAGGTAGTGGGCGGACCCAGTACTTC. The encoded protein is CASSLGSGRTQYF.

The chain couples TRBV5-3 to TRBJ2-3; D possibly uses TRBD1 or TRBD2 (5 bases each). TRBV5-3 is assigned to the ORF class and has an uncertain function. The CDR3 is 17 residues long. The germline V and J ends were trimmed by 3 bases and 5 bases, with 22 bases remaining between them. CDR3 coding DNA: TGTGCCAGAAGCTGGGCCCTCGGGGCTACGGGTTTAGATACGCAGTATTTT. Translating it yields CARSWALGATGLDTQYF.

This clone was counted only a few times. The chain is built from TRBV28 and TRBJ2-7; D uncertain. With 4 bases removed from V and 0 bases from J, the gap between germline ends came to 1 base. The germline V gene encodes CDR1 MDHEN and CDR2 SYDVKM. The CDR3 totals 11 residues. The CDR3 DNA is TGTGCCAGCAGTTCCTCCTACGAGCAGTACTTC. Its protein is CASSSSYEQYF.

The genes are TRBV10-2 and TRBJ2-7, with 8 nucleotides matching TRBD2. V dropped 2 bases and J dropped 7; count of bases not matched to a gene: 7. The CDR3 sequence is 14 residues long. Germline values: CDR1 WSHSY, CDR2 SAAADI. DNA for the CDR3: TGCGCCAGCAGTGAGCGGGGGGGCCCTGAGGAGCAGTACTTC. Translation: CASSERGGPEEQYF.

The J gene is TRBJ1-4, the V gene TRBV2; D is unresolved. CDR1 and CDR2 from the germline V gene are SNHLY and FYNNEI. The CDR3 is made up of 13 amino acids. V shed 4 bases and J shed 0 bases, with 3 bases lying between them. The CDR3, as DNA: TGTGCCAGCAGTGCTGCAACTAATGAAAAACTGTTTTTT. Protein sequence: CASSAATNEKLFF.

J is TRBJ2-5 and V is TRBV5-1; unclear D gene. Germline V gene lookup returns CDR1 SGHRS and CDR2 YFSETQ. The CDR3 is 12 amino acids. V lost 7 bases, J lost 4 bases, and 11 bases lay in between. The CDR3 loop reads CASSLVGETQYF. The CDR3 coding sequence is TGCGCCAGCTCCCTCGTGGGAGAGACCCAGTACTTC. Supplemented by reference TRBV5-1 and TRBJ2-5, the full variable domain reads KAGVTQTPRYLIKTRGQQVTLSCSPISGHRSVSWYQQTPGQGLQFLFEYFSETQRNKGNFPGRFSGRQFSNSRSEMNVSTLELGDSALYLCASSLVGETQYFGPGTRLLVL.

In DNA, the CDR3 is TGTGCCAGCAGCGTAGCAGGGGACGGCTACACCTTC. Translation: CASSVAGDGYTF. V gene TRBV9 combines with J gene TRBJ1-2; the D gene is possibly TRBD1 (6 bases). The CDR3 totals 12 residues. Trimming took 0 bases from V and 8 from J, leaving 8 bases between them. Germline V lookup: CDR1 SGDLS, CDR2 YYNGEE.

This clone was counted only a few times. The J gene is TRBJ2-1, the V gene TRBV18; 7 bases are a match to TRBD2. There are 15 residues in the CDR3. Germline V gene sequence: CDR1 KGHSH, CDR2 LQKENI. J was trimmed by 6 bases and V by 0 bases; bases with no gene match: 5. CDR3: CASSPPSSGSNEQFF. DNA of the CDR3: TGTGCCAGCTCACCACCTTCTAGCGGAAGCAATGAGCAGTTCTTC.

There are a few counts of this clone. The rearrangement joins TRBV7-2 to TRBJ2-1; tentatively, D is TRBD1 or TRBD2 (5 bases each). Trimming pared 5 bases from V and 8 bases from J, leaving 19 bases between. The germline gives CDR1 SGHTA, CDR2 FQGNSA. The CDR3 extends over 15 amino acids. The CDR3 region is CASSPPGRPGDEQFF. As DNA, the CDR3 is TGTGCCAGCAGCCCCCCGGGACGCCCGGGCGATGAGCAGTTCTTC. Full variable domain (rest looked up from reference TRBV7-2 and TRBJ2-1): GAGVSQSPSNKVTEKGKDVELRCDPISGHTALYWYRQSLGQGLEFLIYFQGNSAPDKSGLPSDRFSAERTGGSVSTLTIQRTQQEDSAVYLCASSPPGRPGDEQFFGPGTRLTVL.

The CDR3 DNA follows: TGTGCCAGCAGCTCTCGTGTCTTGACTAACTATGGCTACACCTTC. The encoded protein is CASSSRVLTNYGYTF. J is TRBJ1-2 and V is TRBV11-2; D call uncertain. This CDR3 region has 15 residues. Germline V gene sequence: CDR1 SGHAT, CDR2 FQNNGV. The V end was cut by 4 bases, the J end by 0 bases, with 12 bases between.

The chain couples TRBV11-3 to TRBJ1-3, with D unclear. The CDR3 covers 12 residues. V dropped 0 bases and J dropped 3 bases, with 0 bases sitting between them. Germline CDR1 is SGHNT and CDR2 is YENEEA. CDR3 amino acids: CASSLDGNTIYF. Written as DNA, the CDR3 is TGTGCCAGCAGCTTAGATGGAAACACCATATATTTT.

The chain combines TRBV6-1 with TRBJ1-4; perhaps TRBD1 as D (5 bases). CDR1 is MNHNS and CDR2 is SASEGT in the germline V gene. Trimming took 4 bases from V and 7 from J, leaving 16 bases between them. The CDR3 runs 15 residues. CDR3 loop: CASSVSRGVGEKLFF. CDR3 nucleotide sequence: TGTGCCAGCAGTGTTAGTCGAGGGGTTGGTGAAAAACTGTTTTTT.

The chain links TRBV18 to TRBJ1-5, with D possibly being TRBD1 (5 bases). Germline assignment: CDR1 KGHSH and CDR2 LQKENI. V shed 6 bases and J shed 6 bases, with 12 bases lying between them. The CDR3 contains 13 residues. The CDR3 loop is CASSPGDGQPQHF. The CDR3 region has the DNA TGTGCCAGCTCTCCGGGGGACGGTCAGCCCCAGCATTTT.

The V gene is TRBV7-8, the J gene TRBJ2-1; the match to TRBD2 covers 10 bases. Germline assignment: CDR1 SGHVS and CDR2 FQNEAQ. The J segment lost 2 bases and the V segment lost 1 base, leaving 11 bases of the junction unmatched. CDR3 size: 19 residues. This chain's CDR3 is CASSLVSSGRGGPYNEQFF. CDR3 DNA sequence: TGTGCCAGCAGCTTAGTTTCTAGCGGGAGAGGCGGGCCCTACAATGAGCAGTTCTTC. Full variable domain (missing parts from reference TRBV7-8 and TRBJ2-1): GAGVSQSPRYKVAKRGQDVALRCDPISGHVSLFWYQQALGQGPEFLTYFQNEAQLDKSGLPSDRFFAERPEGSVSTLKIQRTQQEDSAVYLCASSLVSSGRGGPYNEQFFGPGTRLTVL.

This clone was observed a handful of times. This chain uses TRBV6-1 with TRBJ1-1; D might be TRBD1 (5 bases). Germline V CDR1 and CDR2: MNHNS, SASEGT. The CDR3 is 13 residues long. Trimming shortened V by 4 bases and J by 2 bases, and 8 bases separated the two germline ends. CDR3 residues: CASSGGDNTEAFF. CDR3 nucleotides: TGTGCCAGCAGTGGAGGGGACAACACTGAAGCTTTCTTT.

This chain joins TRBV2 and TRBJ2-5; TRBD2 might be the D (5 bases). CDR3 size: 12 residues. Per the germline V gene, CDR1 is SNHLY and CDR2 is FYNNEI. The V gene lost 8 bases and the J gene lost 5 bases, with 12 bases spanning the gap. CDR3 coding DNA: TGTGCCAGCTCCCCGTCGGGGGAGACCCAGTACTTC. Residues: CASSPSGETQYF.

The V gene is TRBV27, the J gene TRBJ1-5, with D perhaps matching TRBD1 (5 bases). CDR1 MNHEY and CDR2 SMNVEV come from the germline V gene (reference sequence). The CDR3 spans 16 residues. V lost 2 bases, J lost 0 bases, and 11 bases lay in between. CDR3: CASSLRGYDSNQPQHF. CDR3 nucleotides: TGTGCCAGCAGTTTAAGGGGATATGATAGCAATCAGCCCCAGCATTTT.

The chain joins TRBV4-1 to TRBJ1-5; D unresolved. The V gene lost 2 bases and the J gene lost 5 bases, with 7 bases spanning the gap. The CDR3 is made up of 13 amino acids. CDR1 is MGHRA, CDR2 YSYEKL, per germline. DNA of the CDR3: TGCGCCAGCAGCCAATTAATATATCAGCCCCAGCATTTT. Translation: CASSQLIYQPQHF.

This clone was seen a few times. The chain employs TRBV30 and TRBJ1-6; no definite D call. Trimming removed 4 bases at V and 9 bases at J, with 19 bases between. CDR3 length: 15 amino acids. Germline V gene lookup returns CDR1 GTSNPN and CDR2 SVGIG (reference sequence). CDR3 nucleotides: TGTGCCTGGAACGGAAGGCTTAAAAACTCTTCACCCCTCCACTTT. Protein sequence: CAWNGRLKNSSPLHF.